This TCR beta chain was recorded in a study of post-analysis software for immune sequencing data. A word on this clonotype: Its antigen is currently unknown.

TCR beta cDNA libraries included unique molecular identifiers. It was from approximately 0.91 to 9.4 million T cells that 500,000 to 600,000 cDNA molecules came. TCRdb processed the PCR reads anew with MiXCR; each CDR3 protein has one entry. The sample lists about 430,000 distinct CDR3 sequences; more than 30% were seen once. Notes on the study in general: Co-batched samples clustered tightly together by F measure. Normalized Chao1 diversity in multiple sclerosis patients fell significantly below that of controls.

The sequencing input was blood. The clonotype was recovered from a girl aged 2 to 9 with multiple sclerosis.

The CDR3 DNA sequence: TGCGCCAGCAGCCAAGAAGTCATAAGTTGGGAGACCCAGTACTTC. Residues: CASSQEVISWETQYF. This chain connects TRBV4-1 to TRBJ2-5, with D unresolved. V was pared by 0 bases and J by 5 bases, with 13 bases between. There are 15 residues in the CDR3. Germline CDR1 is MGHRA and CDR2 is YSYEKL.